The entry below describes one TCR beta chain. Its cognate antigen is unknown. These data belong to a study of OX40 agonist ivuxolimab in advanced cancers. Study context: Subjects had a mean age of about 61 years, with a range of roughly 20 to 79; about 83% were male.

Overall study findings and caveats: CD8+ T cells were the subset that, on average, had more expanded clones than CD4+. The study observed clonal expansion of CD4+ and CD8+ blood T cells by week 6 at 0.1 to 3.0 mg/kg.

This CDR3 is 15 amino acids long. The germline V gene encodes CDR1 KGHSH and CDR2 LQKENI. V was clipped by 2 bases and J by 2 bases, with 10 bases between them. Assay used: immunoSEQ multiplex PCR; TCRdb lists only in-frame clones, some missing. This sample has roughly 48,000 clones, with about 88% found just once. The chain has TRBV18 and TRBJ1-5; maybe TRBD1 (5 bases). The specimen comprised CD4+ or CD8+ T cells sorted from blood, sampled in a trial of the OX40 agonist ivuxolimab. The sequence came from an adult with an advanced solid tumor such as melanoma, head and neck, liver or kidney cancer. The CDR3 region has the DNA TGTGCCAGCTCACCAGGGGGGGTGGGCAATCAGCCCCAGCATTTT. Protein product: CASSPGGVGNQPQHF.